Here is one TCR beta chain with its context. This entry comes from a study of T cell responses to AZD1222 COVID-19 vaccine. The table came from immunoSEQ multiplex PCR; TCRdb's copy has only in-frame clones and leaves some out. In the table there are 120,000 to 150,000 clones, about nine tenths of which are singletons. The TCR sequence derives from an adult who received the AZD1222 COVID-19 vaccine. Sequences were derived from peripheral blood, sampled 28 days after the second AZD1222 dose.

This CDR3 is CATGNTGELFF. As DNA, the CDR3 is TGTGCCACAGGGAACACCGGGGAGCTGTTTTTT. This chain uses TRBV10-3 with TRBJ2-2; no definite D call. V lost 10 bases, J lost 1 base, and 4 bases lay in between. The V gene's germline CDR1 is ENHRY and CDR2 SYGVKD. There are 11 residues in the CDR3.